What follows describes a single T cell receptor (beta chain). The sample originates from a study of blood T cell repertoires in COVID-19. Study information: Sites across the United States, Italy and Spain contributed samples from acute and convalescent COVID-19. From T cells, B-cell-depleted T cells, or PBMCs came the material, which was cDNA or gDNA.

Per the germline V gene, CDR1 is SGHNT and CDR2 is YYREEE (reference sequence). With V trimmed by 4 bases and J by 7 bases, 9 bases remained unmatched. This CDR3 comprises 15 residues. In the study's own analysis: Reference gene primer amplification gave estimated nucleated cell counts. Repertoires were generated with immunoSEQ multiplex PCR, while TCRdb's copy carries only in-frame clones and drops some. V, J and clone size were drawn from that table, and D and trimming were deduced from the DNA. The table shows approximately 180,000 clones, with more than 75% occurring only once. The rearrangement links TRBV5-4 to TRBJ1-4; 8 bases line up with TRBD1. The specimen sequenced was peripheral blood. This receptor was taken from a man aged 40-49 years with active or convalescent COVID-19. CDR3 loop: CASSPDRGGGEKLFF. CDR3 nucleotides: TGTGCCAGCAGCCCCGACAGGGGAGGGGGTGAAAAACTGTTTTTT.